One sample yielded the 3 T cell receptor beta chains listed below, sequenced in a study of regulatory and conventional T cells in breast cancer. TCRdb re-called the PCR reads through MiXCR, storing one row per CDR3 protein. In the table there are roughly 15,000 distinct CDR3 sequences, approximately 29% of which are singletons. The specimen sequenced was conventional T cells from blood. These TCRs come from a female donor in good health.

Concerning this clonotype: Compared with germline, one end of the junction differs, possibly owing to a read error. V gene TRBV12-3 or TRBV12-4 combines with J gene TRBJ1-5; D gene ambiguous. The CDR3 contains 15 residues. The CDR3 region has the DNA TGTGCCTGCAGAATGGGATCGCGGCACAATCAGCCCCAGCATTTT. Amino acids: CACRMGSRHNQPQHF.

This clonotype is judged medium-sized. The chain carries TRBV29-1 and TRBJ1-1, with 8 bases matching TRBD1. The J segment lost 5 bases and the V segment lost 4 bases, leaving 12 bases of the junction unmatched. The CDR3 is 15 residues long. The germline V gene has CDR1 SQVTM and CDR2 ANQGSEA. The CDR3 loop reads CSVVYRGMMGTEAFF. Here the CDR3 DNA reads TGCAGCGTTGTTTACAGGGGGATGATGGGGACTGAAGCTTTCTTT.

V is TRBV11-2 and J is TRBJ2-3, with D tentatively TRBD2 (7 bases). CDR1 SGHAT and CDR2 FQNNGV come from the germline V gene. V shed 4 bases and J shed 6 bases, with 11 bases lying between them. This CDR3 has 13 amino acids. CDR3 protein: CASSSRGGDTQYF. The CDR3 DNA sequence: TGTGCCAGCAGCTCGAGGGGGGGGGATACGCAGTATTTT.